These T cell receptor beta chains were read from a single sample in a study of memory CD4+ T cells and cytomegalovirus serostatus. The data were produced by immunoSEQ multiplex PCR, yet TCRdb's version contains in-frame clones alone and is incomplete. This table holds 45,000 to 65,000 clones, approximately 83% found once. The sample taken for sequencing was memory CD4+ T cells from blood. These receptors were taken from an adult in good health and CMV-seronegative. Both conserved end residues are part of each CDR3. A D gene is named only where the DNA matches it firmly. Not every row has a clone size; where given, it reads once, few, many or a size class.

D gene,J gene,clone size,V gene,CDR3 protein,CDR3 DNA
TRBD2,TRBJ2-1,.,TRBV7-6,CASSLGGAGNNEQFF,TGTGCCAGCAGCTTAGGGGGAGCGGGGAACAATGAGCAGTTCTTC
.,TRBJ1-1,.,TRBV7-2,CASSLVATEAFF,TGTGCCAGCAGCTTAGTAGCCACTGAAGCTTTCTTT
.,TRBJ2-5,.,TRBV21-1,CASSKYLQGFHQETQYF,TGTGCCAGCAGCAAATATCTACAGGGGTTTCACCAAGAGACCCAGTACTTC
.,TRBJ2-1,.,TRBV9,CASSVAGGSYNEQFF,TGTGCCAGCAGCGTCGCGGGTGGATCCTACAATGAGCAGTTCTTC
.,TRBJ1-6,.,TRBV2,CASSEESGYSPLHF,TGTGCCAGCAGTGAAGAGTCAGGGTATTCACCCCTCCACTTT
.,TRBJ1-3,once,TRBV10-3,CAISPDSATGNTIYF,TGTGCCATCAGTCCGGACAGCGCCACTGGAAACACCATATATTTT
.,TRBJ1-1,.,TRBV4-2,CASSQRSDTEAFF,TGTGCCAGCAGCCAAAGGTCGGACACTGAAGCTTTCTTT
.,TRBJ1-5,once,TRBV5-1,CASSLVPDHQPQHF,TGCGCCAGCAGCTTGGTGCCAGACCATCAGCCCCAGCATTTT
TRBD1,TRBJ2-5,.,TRBV7-3,CASREDRGQETQYF,TGTGCCAGCAGGGAGGACAGGGGTCAAGAGACCCAGTACTTC
.,TRBJ2-3,few,TRBV11-2,CASSIGEPTDTQYF,TGTGCCAGCAGTATAGGGGAGCCCACAGATACGCAGTATTTT
TRBD1,TRBJ1-2,.,TRBV10-3,CAIKGTDRFDGYTF,TGTGCCATCAAAGGGACAGACCGCTTTGATGGCTACACCTTC
.,TRBJ1-4,.,TRBV28,CASSLYRPTRTDNEKLFF,TGTGCCAGCAGTTTATATCGCCCTACGCGGACGGATAATGAAAAACTGTTTTTT
.,TRBJ2-7,.,TRBV18,CASSPLRTTSYEQYF,TGTGCCAGCTCACCACTTCGGACTACCTCTTACGAGCAGTACTTC
TRBD2,TRBJ2-5,.,TRBV9,CASSVGAGGGETQYF,TGTGCCAGCAGCGTAGGAGCGGGGGGTGGAGAGACCCAGTACTTC
.,TRBJ2-1,.,TRBV5-1,CASSIPRTDPYNEQFF,TGCGCCAGCAGCATTCCTAGGACCGACCCCTACAATGAGCAGTTCTTC
.,TRBJ1-1,.,TRBV7-8,CASSFPNTEAFF,TGTGCCAGCAGCTTTCCTAACACTGAAGCTTTCTTT
.,TRBJ2-3,.,TRBV28,CASSSTRSDTQYF,TGTGCCAGCAGTTCTACTAGATCAGATACGCAGTATTTT
.,TRBJ1-6,.,TRBV10-3,CAISRGSSPLHF,TGTGCCATATCAAGGGGGAGTTCACCCCTCCACTTT
.,TRBJ1-5,few,TRBV29-1,CSVGGLGSNQPQHF,TGCAGCGTTGGGGGACTGGGGAGCAATCAGCCCCAGCATTTT
.,TRBJ1-5,.,TRBV7-2,CASSPQAGNQPQHF,TGTGCCAGCAGCCCCCAGGCGGGAAATCAGCCCCAGCATTTT
.,TRBJ1-5,.,TRBV21-1,CASSKDSRGGGSNQPQHF,TGTGCCAGCAGCAAAGATAGTAGGGGAGGGGGTAGCAATCAGCCCCAGCATTTT
TRBD1,TRBJ2-2,.,TRBV2,CASRRDRNTGELFF,TGTGCCAGCAGGAGGGACAGGAACACCGGGGAGCTGTTTTTT
TRBD1,TRBJ1-2,.,TRBV2,CASGQTGVSAGGYGYTF,TGTGCCAGCGGACAAACAGGGGTATCTGCTGGTGGCTATGGCTACACCTTC
.,TRBJ2-2,.,TRBV6-4,CASSENGVPPGELFF,TGTGCCAGCAGTGAAAATGGGGTCCCTCCCGGGGAGCTGTTTTTT
TRBD2,TRBJ2-7,.,TRBV5-1,CASSTGTSGGLYEQYF,TGCGCCAGCAGCACAGGGACTAGCGGGGGCCTTTACGAGCAGTACTTC
TRBD1,TRBJ1-2,.,TRBV28,CATKGGGLANYGYTF,TGTGCCACCAAAGGGGGCGGATTAGCTAACTATGGCTACACCTTC
.,TRBJ2-3,.,TRBV9,CASSVTPTGPSTDTQYF,TGTGCCAGCAGCGTAACCCCCACAGGGCCTAGCACAGATACGCAGTATTTT
.,TRBJ1-1,.,TRBV5-6,CASSLPGNTEAFF,TGTGCCAGCAGCTTGCCGGGCAACACTGAAGCTTTCTTT
TRBD1,TRBJ2-1,.,TRBV29-1,CSARKGEGAARKQFF,TGCAGCGCCCGCAAAGGTGAGGGGGCGGCCCGGAAGCAGTTCTTC
TRBD1,TRBJ1-2,.,TRBV27,CASSLAGQTSSEGYTF,TGTGCCAGCAGTTTGGCGGGACAGACGTCCTCTGAAGGCTACACCTTC
TRBD2,TRBJ2-1,.,TRBV7-2,CASVRGAYNEQFF,TGTGCCAGTGTCCGGGGGGCCTACAATGAGCAGTTCTTC
TRBD2,TRBJ2-3,once,TRBV5-1,CASSLVAGGIDTQYF,TGCGCCAGCAGCTTGGTGGCGGGGGGCATAGATACGCAGTATTTT
.,TRBJ2-3,.,TRBV29-1,CSAQPVSASTDTQYF,TGCAGCGCGCAACCTGTATCAGCCAGCACAGATACGCAGTATTTT
TRBD1,TRBJ1-6,.,TRBV2,CASRGGQGRNSPLHF,TGTGCCAGCAGGGGGGGACAGGGGAGGAATTCACCCCTCCACTTT
.,TRBJ1-6,.,TRBV9,CASSVSAGRDSPLHF,TGTGCCAGCAGCGTATCGGCGGGGCGCGATTCACCCCTCCACTTT
.,TRBJ2-3,once,TRBV5-1,CASSPGLHTDTQYF,TGCGCCAGCAGCCCGGGACTCCACACAGATACGCAGTATTTT
.,TRBJ1-1,.,TRBV4-1,CASSRSQGENTEAFF,TGCGCCAGCAGCCGCTCACAGGGTGAGAACACTGAAGCTTTCTTT
TRBD2,TRBJ2-2,.,TRBV5-1,CASSGGLAGTGELFF,TGCGCCAGCAGCGGGGGACTAGCGGGGACCGGGGAGCTGTTTTTT
.,TRBJ2-3,once,TRBV29-1,CSVDPGSRSDTQYF,TGCAGCGTTGATCCAGGGAGTAGGTCAGATACGCAGTATTTT
.,TRBJ1-2,.,TRBV4-3,CASSQDSAKNTYGYTF,TGCGCCAGCAGCCAAGATTCCGCCAAAAACACCTATGGCTACACCTTC
.,TRBJ1-1,.,TRBV5-1,CASSTGTFQGTEAFF,TGCGCCAGCAGCACGGGGACCTTCCAGGGCACTGAAGCTTTCTTT
TRBD1,TRBJ1-2,few,TRBV4-3,CASSQNPLMDRVSNYGYTF,TGCGCCAGCAGCCAGAATCCCTTGATGGACAGGGTCTCTAACTATGGCTACACCTTC
.,TRBJ1-1,.,TRBV30,CAWGRGPNTEAFF,TGTGCCTGGGGTCGAGGGCCGAACACTGAAGCTTTCTTT
.,TRBJ2-3,.,TRBV5-1,CASSLEGGYNTDTQYF,TGCGCCAGCAGCTTGGAGGGGGGATATAACACAGATACGCAGTATTTT
.,TRBJ2-5,.,TRBV5-6,CASSLAGLQETQYF,TGTGCCAGCAGCTTGGCGGGACTCCAAGAGACCCAGTACTTC
.,TRBJ1-3,.,TRBV23-1,CASSQPTTSSGNTIYF,TGCGCCAGCAGTCAACCCACGACGAGCTCTGGAAACACCATATATTTT